This passage covers 10 T cell receptor beta chains from one sample sequenced in a study of OX40 agonist ivuxolimab in advanced cancers. Produced via immunoSEQ multiplex PCR; TCRdb's table is partial and in-frame only. In the table there are 98,000 or so clones, 89% of which are singletons. Sequencing was performed on CD4+ or CD8+ T cells sorted from blood, taken in a trial of the OX40 agonist ivuxolimab. These receptors all come from an adult with an advanced solid tumor such as melanoma, head and neck, liver or kidney cancer.

The chain couples TRBV4-1 to TRBJ2-1; 7 bases are a match to TRBD1. Germline CDR1 is MGHRA and CDR2 is YSYEKL. The CDR3 is 16 amino acids. V was clipped by 5 bases and J by 4 bases; unmatched bases: 11. The CDR3 reads CASSVRGTVKYNEQFF. The CDR3 DNA sequence: TGCGCCAGCAGCGTAAGGGGGACAGTAAAGTACAATGAGCAGTTCTTC.

V usage is TRBV9 and J usage is TRBJ1-1; no firm D call. The length of the CDR3 is 14 residues. Germline CDR1 SGDLS, CDR2 YYNGEE. Trimming took 0 bases from V and 0 from J, leaving 6 bases between them. The CDR3 DNA is TGTGCCAGCAGCGTAGACAGCTTGAACACTGAAGCTTTCTTT. Residues: CASSVDSLNTEAFF.

CDR3 in amino acids: CAISERVGPSNNYGYTF. The CDR3 DNA follows: TGTGCCATCAGTGAGAGGGTCGGACCCTCAAACAACTATGGCTACACCTTC. The rearrangement links TRBV10-3 to TRBJ1-2; no definite D call. Germline-derived CDR1 and CDR2 are ENHRY and SYGVKD. V was cut by 2 bases and J by 2 bases, with 18 bases left in between. The CDR3 consists of 17 residues.

The V call is TRBV19, the J call TRBJ2-1, with 7 bases aligning to TRBD1. CDR3 size: 16 residues. Germline V gives CDR1 LNHDA, CDR2 SQIVND (reference sequence). Trimming took 3 bases from V and 0 from J; bases not matched to a gene: 5. In DNA form, the CDR3 reads TGTGCCAGTAGTATCCTGGGACAGAGCTCCTACAATGAGCAGTTCTTC. Translated, it gives CASSILGQSSYNEQFF.

The chain recombines TRBV5-1 with TRBJ1-2, with unresolved D. The CDR3 spans 15 residues. The V gene lost 0 bases and the J gene lost 4 bases, with 13 bases spanning the gap. CDR1 and CDR2 from the germline V gene are SGHRS and YFSETQ. CDR3 sequence reads: CASSLAGREIYGYTF. CDR3 in DNA: TGCGCCAGCAGCTTGGCCGGTAGGGAAATCTATGGCTACACCTTC.

CDR3 DNA sequence: TGTGCCAGCAGCTTGGCAGGGCATGAGGGTGAAGCTTTCTTT. Translation gives CASSLAGHEGEAFF. The V call is TRBV5-4, the J call TRBJ1-1; D possibly corresponds to TRBD1 (5 bases). In germline, CDR1 is SGHNT, CDR2 YYREEE (reference sequence). The CDR3 spans 14 residues. The ends were cut back, 0 bases at V and 7 bases at J, with 13 bases in the middle.

V usage is TRBV2 and J usage is TRBJ2-7, with TRBD1 matching over 8 bases. The CDR3 is 14 residues long. CDR1 and CDR2 from the germline V gene are SNHLY and FYNNEI. V dropped 4 bases and J dropped 6; count of bases not matched to a gene: 8. The chain's CDR3 is CASSGQGALAEQYF. The CDR3 DNA is TGTGCCAGCAGTGGGCAGGGGGCATTGGCCGAGCAGTACTTC. Filled out from reference TRBV2 and TRBJ2-7, the complete variable domain reads EPEVTQTPSHQVTQMGQEVILRCVPISNHLYFYWYRQILGQKVEFLVSFYNNEISEKSEIFDDQFSVERPDGSNFTLKIRSTKLEDSAMYFCASSGQGALAEQYFGPGTRLTVT.

The count of this clone is one. CDR3 in DNA: TGTGCCAGTAGTATTAGCGGGACAGGCTACGGCTACACCTTC. Protein sequence: CASSISGTGYGYTF. The chain carries TRBV19 and TRBJ1-2, with 8 nucleotides matching TRBD1. Germline CDR1 is LNHDA and CDR2 is SQIVND (reference sequence). Germline trimming cut 3 bases from V and 8 bases from J; bases unmatched to any gene: 8. This CDR3 spans 14 amino acids.

The chain links TRBV5-8 to TRBJ2-1; D could derive from TRBD1 or TRBD2 (5 bases each). With 6 bases removed from V and 1 base from J, the gap between germline ends came to 17 bases. Germline V lookup: CDR1 SGHTS, CDR2 YDEGEE. The CDR3 is made up of 16 amino acids. The CDR3 coding sequence is TGTGCCAGCATTCTTCACGGGACCCCTTCCTACAATGAGCAGTTCTTC. It is translated as CASILHGTPSYNEQFF.

This sequence joins TRBV6-5 and TRBJ2-7; D may be TRBD1 or TRBD2 (6 bases each). The CDR3 is 15 residues long. Germline CDR1 reads MNHEY; CDR2 reads SVGAGI. V was clipped by 6 bases and J by 5 bases, with 20 bases between them. Here the CDR3 reads CASSQPPGGFDEQYF. The CDR3 DNA follows: TGTGCCAGCAGCCAGCCCCCCGGGGGCTTTGACGAGCAGTACTTC.